These 11 T cell receptor beta chains were sequenced from one sample in a study of untreated major depressive disorder. TCRdb keeps only in-frame clones here, not all; method: immunoSEQ multiplex PCR. The sample yields 20,000 to 25,000 clones, roughly nine tenths seen once. Sequencing input: CD4+ T cells from PBMCs. All receptors come from a woman aged 40 to 49 in good health.

This clone was seen once. The chain is built from TRBV18 and TRBJ2-7, with a possible D match to TRBD2 (5 bases). V was shortened by 4 bases and J by 5 bases, with 9 bases between the two germline ends. Germline CDR1 and CDR2: KGHSH and LQKENI. This CDR3 region has 12 residues. CDR3 loop: CASSRLRDEQYF. The CDR3 DNA follows: TGTGCCAGCTCACGACTGAGGGACGAGCAGTACTTC. The full variable domain, in which reference TRBV18 and TRBJ2-7 provide the parts outside the CDR3, is NAGVMQNPRHLVRRRGQEARLRCSPMKGHSHVYWYRQLPEEGLKFMVYLQKENIIDESGMPKERFSAEFPKEGPSILRIQQVVRGDSAAYFCASSRLRDEQYFGPGTRLTVT.

The table lists this clone with a few counts. The chain has TRBV5-6 and TRBJ2-5; 10 nucleotides line up with TRBD2. The CDR3 runs to 16 residues. The ends lost 3 bases at V and 1 base at J; junction bases unmatched: 6. CDR1 and CDR2 from the germline V gene are SGHDT and YYEEEE. CDR3 region: CASSSRTSGRQETQYF. The CDR3 nucleotides are TGTGCCAGCAGCTCCCGGACTAGCGGACGCCAAGAGACCCAGTACTTC.

The J gene is TRBJ1-6, the V gene TRBV19; 8 bases are shared with TRBD1. Germline values: CDR1 LNHDA, CDR2 SQIVND (reference sequence). Trimming took 6 bases from V and 13 from J; bases not matched to a gene: 11. The CDR3 is made up of 14 amino acids. CDR3 amino acids: CASSQRTGLNPLHF. DNA of the CDR3: TGTGCCAGTAGCCAACGGACAGGGCTGAATCCCCTCCACTTT.

J is TRBJ2-5 and V is TRBV5-1; D is unresolved. The germline CDR1 and CDR2 sequences are SGHRS and YFSETQ. There are 14 residues in the CDR3. Trimming left V 0 bases short and J 1 base short, with 7 bases between. The CDR3 sequence is CASSLDSFQETQYF. CDR3 nucleotide sequence: TGCGCCAGCAGCTTGGACAGCTTCCAAGAGACCCAGTACTTC.

The chain couples TRBV7-6 to TRBJ2-2; no reliable D call. The CDR3 extends over 15 amino acids. V was shortened by 5 bases and J by 0 bases, with 10 bases between the two germline ends. CDR1 SGHVS and CDR2 FNYEAQ come from the germline V gene. The CDR3 loop is CASSLTIANTGELFF. DNA of the CDR3: TGTGCCAGCAGCCTTACTATAGCGAACACCGGGGAGCTGTTTTTT.

V gene TRBV9 combines with J gene TRBJ2-4, with 11 bases identical to TRBD2. The V gene's germline CDR1 is SGDLS and CDR2 YYNGEE. The length of the CDR3 is 18 residues. The J segment lost 6 bases and the V segment lost 0 bases, leaving 11 bases of the junction unmatched. CDR3 sequence reads: CASSVGPSGGLASNIQYF. CDR3 coding DNA: TGTGCCAGCAGCGTAGGTCCTAGCGGGGGGCTCGCATCAAACATTCAGTACTTC.

This chain connects TRBV19 to TRBJ1-4, with D perhaps TRBD1 (5 bases). Trimming stripped 10 bases from V and 0 bases from J, with 12 bases between. Germline V gene data show CDR1 as LNHDA and CDR2 as SQIVND (reference sequence). This CDR3 region has 14 residues. This chain's CDR3 is CATRSRATNEKLFF. DNA for the CDR3: TGTGCCACCCGATCCAGGGCAACTAATGAAAAACTGTTTTTT.

Comment on this clone: At one boundary the junction diverges from the germline segment, which might be a read error. The genes are TRBV4-1 and TRBJ2-5; D perhaps matches TRBD2 (6 bases). Germline V CDR1 and CDR2: MGHRA, YSYEKL. The CDR3 has 14 residues. The DNA of the CDR3 is TGCGCCAGCAGCCAAGGACTAGGGCAAGGGACCCAGTACTTC. The encoded protein is CASSQGLGQGTQYF.

The chain carries TRBV6-1 and TRBJ2-2, with D maybe TRBD1 (6 bases). Germline V gene lookup returns CDR1 MNHNS and CDR2 SASEGT. The CDR3 loop spans 15 amino acids. V lost 5 bases to trimming and J lost 5 bases, with 15 bases between them. The CDR3 DNA is TGTGCCAGCAGTTCCCGCAGGGGTGTAACCGGGGAGCTGTTTTTT. Its protein is CASSSRRGVTGELFF.

The chain combines TRBV5-5 with TRBJ2-7, with 11 bases lining up with TRBD2. V dropped 4 bases and J dropped 0; count of bases not matched to a gene: 9. Per the germline V gene, CDR1 is SGHKS and CDR2 is YYEKEE (reference sequence). This CDR3 is 17 amino acids long. The CDR3 bases are TGTGCCAGCAGCCTTAATCTAGCGGGAGGAAGCTCCTACGAGCAGTACTTC. It encodes CASSLNLAGGSSYEQYF.

The chain uses TRBV4-1 and TRBJ2-2, with D maybe TRBD1 (6 bases). Germline V gene lookup returns CDR1 MGHRA and CDR2 YSYEKL. The CDR3 loop spans 16 amino acids. The ends were cut back, 1 base at V and 6 bases at J, with 15 bases in the middle. CDR3 DNA sequence: TGCGCCAGCAGCCAAGGGATAGGGTCAGGGGCCGGGGAGCTGTTTTTT. This gives the protein CASSQGIGSGAGELFF.